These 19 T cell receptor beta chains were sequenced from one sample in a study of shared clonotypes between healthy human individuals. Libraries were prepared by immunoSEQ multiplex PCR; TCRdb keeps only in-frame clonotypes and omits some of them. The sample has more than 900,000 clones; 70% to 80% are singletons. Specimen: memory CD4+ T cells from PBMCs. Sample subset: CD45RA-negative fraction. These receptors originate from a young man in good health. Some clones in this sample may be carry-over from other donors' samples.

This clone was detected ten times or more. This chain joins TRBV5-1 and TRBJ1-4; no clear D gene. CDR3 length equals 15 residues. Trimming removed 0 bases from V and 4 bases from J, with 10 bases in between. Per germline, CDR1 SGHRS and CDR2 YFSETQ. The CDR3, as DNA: TGCGCCAGCAGCTTGGTTTCGGGTTTTAATGAAAAACTGTTTTTT. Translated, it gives CASSLVSGFNEKLFF.

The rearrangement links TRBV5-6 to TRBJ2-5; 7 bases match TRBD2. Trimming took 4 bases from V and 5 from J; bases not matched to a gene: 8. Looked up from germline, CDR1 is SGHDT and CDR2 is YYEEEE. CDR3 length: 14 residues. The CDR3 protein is CASSRAGPGETQYF. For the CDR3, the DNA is TGTGCCAGCAGCCGAGCGGGGCCCGGCGAGACCCAGTACTTC.

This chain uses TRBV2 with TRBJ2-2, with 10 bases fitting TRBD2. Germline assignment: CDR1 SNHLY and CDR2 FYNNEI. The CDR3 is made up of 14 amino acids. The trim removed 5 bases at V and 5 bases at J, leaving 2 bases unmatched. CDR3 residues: CASSLAGVTGELFF. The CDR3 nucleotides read TGTGCCAGCAGTCTAGCGGGAGTAACCGGGGAGCTGTTTTTT.

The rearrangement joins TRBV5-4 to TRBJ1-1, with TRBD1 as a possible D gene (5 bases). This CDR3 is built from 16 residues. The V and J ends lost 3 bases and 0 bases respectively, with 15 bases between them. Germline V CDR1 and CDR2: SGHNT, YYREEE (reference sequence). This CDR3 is CASSSGTDYMNTEAFF. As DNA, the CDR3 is TGTGCCAGCAGCTCCGGGACGGATTACATGAACACTGAAGCTTTCTTT.

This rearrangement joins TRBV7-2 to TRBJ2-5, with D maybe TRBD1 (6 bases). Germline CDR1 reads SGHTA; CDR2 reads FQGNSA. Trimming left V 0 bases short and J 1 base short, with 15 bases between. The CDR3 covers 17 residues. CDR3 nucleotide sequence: TGTGCCAGCAGCTTAGCTGTGGGCAGGGGTTTCCAAGAGACCCAGTACTTC. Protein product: CASSLAVGRGFQETQYF.

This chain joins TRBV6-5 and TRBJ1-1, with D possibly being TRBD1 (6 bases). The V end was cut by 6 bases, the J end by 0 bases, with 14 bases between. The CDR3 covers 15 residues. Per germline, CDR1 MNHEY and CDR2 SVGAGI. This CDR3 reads CASRPGTPMNTEAFF. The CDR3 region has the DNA TGTGCCAGCAGACCTGGGACACCCATGAACACTGAAGCTTTCTTT.

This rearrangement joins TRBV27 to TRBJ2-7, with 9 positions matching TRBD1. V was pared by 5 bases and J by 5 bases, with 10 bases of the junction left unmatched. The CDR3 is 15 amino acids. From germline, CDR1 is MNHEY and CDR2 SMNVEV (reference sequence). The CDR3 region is CASSRRDRVLHEQYF. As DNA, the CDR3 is TGTGCCAGCAGTAGGCGGGACAGGGTGCTCCACGAGCAGTACTTC.

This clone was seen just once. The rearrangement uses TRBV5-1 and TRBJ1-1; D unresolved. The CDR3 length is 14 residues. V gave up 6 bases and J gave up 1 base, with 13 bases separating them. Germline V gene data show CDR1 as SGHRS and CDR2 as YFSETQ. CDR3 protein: CASMLEPQNTEAFF. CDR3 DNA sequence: TGCGCCAGCATGCTCGAGCCACAGAACACTGAAGCTTTCTTT.

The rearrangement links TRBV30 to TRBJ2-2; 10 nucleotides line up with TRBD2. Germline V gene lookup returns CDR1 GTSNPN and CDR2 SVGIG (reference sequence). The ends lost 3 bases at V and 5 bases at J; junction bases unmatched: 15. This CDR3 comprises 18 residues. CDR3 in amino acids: CAWSALGFLAGETGELFF. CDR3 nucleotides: TGTGCCTGGAGCGCACTGGGATTTCTAGCGGGGGAGACCGGGGAGCTGTTTTTT.

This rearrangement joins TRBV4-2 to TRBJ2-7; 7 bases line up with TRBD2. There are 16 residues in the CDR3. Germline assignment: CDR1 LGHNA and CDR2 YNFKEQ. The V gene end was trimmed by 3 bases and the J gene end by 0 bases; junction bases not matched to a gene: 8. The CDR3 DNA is TGTGCCAGCAGCCACCCTAGCGGTCAAAGCTCCTACGAGCAGTACTTC. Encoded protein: CASSHPSGQSSYEQYF.

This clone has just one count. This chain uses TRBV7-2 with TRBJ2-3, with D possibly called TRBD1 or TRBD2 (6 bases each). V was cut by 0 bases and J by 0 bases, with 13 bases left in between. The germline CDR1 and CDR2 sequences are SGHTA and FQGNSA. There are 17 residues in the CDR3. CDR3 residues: CASSLAGAGPSTDTQYF. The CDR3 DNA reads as TGTGCCAGCAGCTTAGCGGGGGCGGGACCGAGCACAGATACGCAGTATTTT.

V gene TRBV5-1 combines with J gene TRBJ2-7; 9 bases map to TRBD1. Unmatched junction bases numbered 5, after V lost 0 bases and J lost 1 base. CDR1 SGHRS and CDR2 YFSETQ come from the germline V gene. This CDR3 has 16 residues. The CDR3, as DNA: TGCGCCAGCAGCTTGGACGGACAGGGGAAATCCTACGAGCAGTACTTC. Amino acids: CASSLDGQGKSYEQYF.

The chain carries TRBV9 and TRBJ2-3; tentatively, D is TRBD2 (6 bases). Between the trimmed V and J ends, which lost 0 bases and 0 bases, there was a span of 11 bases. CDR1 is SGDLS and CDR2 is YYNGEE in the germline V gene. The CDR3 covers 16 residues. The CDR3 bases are TGTGCCAGCAGCGTAGGGAGGGTTGGCAGCACAGATACGCAGTATTTT. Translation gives CASSVGRVGSTDTQYF.

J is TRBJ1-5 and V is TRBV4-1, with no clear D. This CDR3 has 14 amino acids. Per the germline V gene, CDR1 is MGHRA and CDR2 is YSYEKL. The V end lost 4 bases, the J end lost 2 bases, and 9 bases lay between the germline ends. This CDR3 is CASSPPQGNQPQHF. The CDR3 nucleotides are TGCGCCAGCAGCCCCCCCCAGGGCAATCAGCCCCAGCATTTT.

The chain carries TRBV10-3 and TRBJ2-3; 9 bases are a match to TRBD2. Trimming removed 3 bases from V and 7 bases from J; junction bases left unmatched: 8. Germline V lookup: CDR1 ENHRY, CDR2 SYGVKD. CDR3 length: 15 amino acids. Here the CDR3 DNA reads TGTGCCATCAGTGATCTAGCGGGGCCGGCGCATACGCAGTATTTT. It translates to CAISDLAGPAHTQYF.

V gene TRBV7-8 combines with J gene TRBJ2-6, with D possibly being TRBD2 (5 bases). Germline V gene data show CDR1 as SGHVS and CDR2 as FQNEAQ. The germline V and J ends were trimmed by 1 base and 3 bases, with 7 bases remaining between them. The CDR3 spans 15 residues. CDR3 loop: CASSLGGFGANVLTF. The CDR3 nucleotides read TGTGCCAGCAGCTTAGGAGGGTTTGGGGCCAACGTCCTGACTTTC.

CDR3 in DNA: TGCAGTCAAAGATCGGGGGGTGGCTACACCTTC. Residues: CSQRSGGGYTF. This chain links TRBV20-1 with TRBJ1-2, with D maybe TRBD1 (5 bases). There are 11 residues in the CDR3. CDR1 is DFQATT, CDR2 SNEGSKA, per germline (reference sequence). V was cut by 8 bases and J by 7 bases, with 14 bases left in between.

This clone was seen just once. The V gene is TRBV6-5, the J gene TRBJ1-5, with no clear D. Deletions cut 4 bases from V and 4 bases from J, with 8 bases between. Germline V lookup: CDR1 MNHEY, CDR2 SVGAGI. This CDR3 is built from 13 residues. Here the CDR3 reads CASSSQQNQPQHF. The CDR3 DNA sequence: TGTGCCAGCAGTTCCCAACAGAATCAGCCCCAGCATTTT.

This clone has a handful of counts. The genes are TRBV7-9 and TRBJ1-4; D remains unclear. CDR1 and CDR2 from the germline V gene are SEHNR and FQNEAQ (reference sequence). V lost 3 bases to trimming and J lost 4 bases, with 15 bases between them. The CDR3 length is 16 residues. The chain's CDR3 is CASSLGSPAYNEKLFF. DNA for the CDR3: TGTGCCAGCAGCTTGGGCTCGCCAGCCTATAATGAAAAACTGTTTTTT.